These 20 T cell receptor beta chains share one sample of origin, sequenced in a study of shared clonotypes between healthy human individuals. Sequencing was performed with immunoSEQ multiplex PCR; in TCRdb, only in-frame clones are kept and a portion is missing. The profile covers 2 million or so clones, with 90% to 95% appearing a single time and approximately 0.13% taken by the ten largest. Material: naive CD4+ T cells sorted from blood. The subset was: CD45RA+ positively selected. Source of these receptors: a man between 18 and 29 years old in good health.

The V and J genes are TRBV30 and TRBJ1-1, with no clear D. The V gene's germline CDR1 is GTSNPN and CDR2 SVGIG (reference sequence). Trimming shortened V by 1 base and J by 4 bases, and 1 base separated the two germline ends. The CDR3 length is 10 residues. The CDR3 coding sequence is TGTGCCTGGAGTGCCACTGAAGCTTTCTTT. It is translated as CAWSATEAFF.

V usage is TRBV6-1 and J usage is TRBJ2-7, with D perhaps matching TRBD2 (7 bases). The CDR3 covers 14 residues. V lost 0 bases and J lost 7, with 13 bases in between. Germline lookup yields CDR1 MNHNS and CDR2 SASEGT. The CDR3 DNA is TGTGCCAGCAGTGAAGCACGGGGGGCGAAGGAGCAGTACTTC. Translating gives CASSEARGAKEQYF.

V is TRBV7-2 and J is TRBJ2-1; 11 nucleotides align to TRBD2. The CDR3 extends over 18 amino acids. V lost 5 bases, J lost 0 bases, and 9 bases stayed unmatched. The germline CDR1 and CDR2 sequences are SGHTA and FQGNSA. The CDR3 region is CASSPGLAGLSSYNEQFF. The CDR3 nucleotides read TGTGCCAGCAGCCCCGGACTAGCGGGCTTGAGCTCCTACAATGAGCAGTTCTTC.

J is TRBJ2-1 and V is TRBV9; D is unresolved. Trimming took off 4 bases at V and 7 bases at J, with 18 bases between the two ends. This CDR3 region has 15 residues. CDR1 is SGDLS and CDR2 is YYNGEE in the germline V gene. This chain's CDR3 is CASSPQAVGYNEQFF. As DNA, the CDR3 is TGTGCCAGCAGCCCCCAGGCGGTGGGATATAATGAGCAGTTCTTC.

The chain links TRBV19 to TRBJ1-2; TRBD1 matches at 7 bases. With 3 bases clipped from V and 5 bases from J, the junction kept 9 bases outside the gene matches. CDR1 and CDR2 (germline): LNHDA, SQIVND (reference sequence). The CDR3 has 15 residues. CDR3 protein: CASSILSPRGYGYTF. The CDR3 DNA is TGTGCCAGTAGTATTCTGTCCCCCAGGGGGTATGGCTACACCTTC. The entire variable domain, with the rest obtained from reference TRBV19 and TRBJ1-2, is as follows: DGGITQSPKYLFRKEGQNVTLSCEQNLNHDAMYWYRQDPGQGLRLIYYSQIVNDFQKGDIAEGYSVSREKKESFPLTVTSAQKNPTAFYLCASSILSPRGYGYTFGSGTRLTVV.

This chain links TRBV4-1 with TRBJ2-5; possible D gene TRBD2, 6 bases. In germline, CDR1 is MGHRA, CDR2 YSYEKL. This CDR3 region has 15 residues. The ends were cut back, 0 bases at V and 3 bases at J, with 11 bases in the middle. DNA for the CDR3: TGCGCCAGCAGCCAAGACGGGACGGGGGAAGAGACCCAGTACTTC. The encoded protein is CASSQDGTGEETQYF.

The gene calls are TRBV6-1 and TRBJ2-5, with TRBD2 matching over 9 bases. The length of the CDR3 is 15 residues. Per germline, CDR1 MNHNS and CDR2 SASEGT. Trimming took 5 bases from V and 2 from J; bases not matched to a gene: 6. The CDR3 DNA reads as TGTGCCAGCAGTCGCGGGGGGGCTCAACAAGAGACCCAGTACTTC. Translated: CASSRGGAQQETQYF.

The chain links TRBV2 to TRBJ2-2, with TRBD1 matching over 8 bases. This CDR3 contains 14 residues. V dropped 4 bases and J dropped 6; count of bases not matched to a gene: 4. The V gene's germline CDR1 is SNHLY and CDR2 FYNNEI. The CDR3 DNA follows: TGTGCCAGCAGTGCCAGGGGGCAAGCCGGGGAGCTGTTTTTT. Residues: CASSARGQAGELFF. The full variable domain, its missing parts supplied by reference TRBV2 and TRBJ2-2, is EPEVTQTPSHQVTQMGQEVILRCVPISNHLYFYWYRQILGQKVEFLVSFYNNEISEKSEIFDDQFSVERPDGSNFTLKIRSTKLEDSAMYFCASSARGQAGELFFGEGSRLTVL.

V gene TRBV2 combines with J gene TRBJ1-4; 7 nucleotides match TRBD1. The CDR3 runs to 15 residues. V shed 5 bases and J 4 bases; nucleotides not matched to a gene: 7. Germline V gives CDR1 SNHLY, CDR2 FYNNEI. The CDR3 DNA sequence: TGTGCCAGCAGTATTACAGGGGTCCGTAATGAAAAACTGTTTTTT. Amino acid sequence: CASSITGVRNEKLFF.

CDR3 amino acids: CASSYVAGVRETQYF. The CDR3 DNA is TGTGCCAGCAGCTACGTAGCGGGAGTTCGGGAGACCCAGTACTTC. This chain connects TRBV7-6 to TRBJ2-5; 9 bases match TRBD2. Germline V gene data show CDR1 as SGHVS and CDR2 as FNYEAQ. V dropped 4 bases and J dropped 5; count of bases not matched to a gene: 8. CDR3 length: 15 residues.

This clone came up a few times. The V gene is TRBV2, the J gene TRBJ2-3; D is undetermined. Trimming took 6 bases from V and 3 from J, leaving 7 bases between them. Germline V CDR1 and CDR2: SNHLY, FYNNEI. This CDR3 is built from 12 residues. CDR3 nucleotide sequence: TGTGCCAGCAGGGGTCTGACAGATACGCAGTATTTT. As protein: CASRGLTDTQYF.

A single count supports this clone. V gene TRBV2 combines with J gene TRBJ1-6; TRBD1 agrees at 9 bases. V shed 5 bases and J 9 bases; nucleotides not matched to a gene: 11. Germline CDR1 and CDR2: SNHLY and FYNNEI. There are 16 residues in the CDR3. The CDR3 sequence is CASSLQGAATGSPLHF. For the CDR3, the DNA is TGTGCCAGCAGTCTACAGGGGGCCGCCACCGGTTCACCCCTCCACTTT.

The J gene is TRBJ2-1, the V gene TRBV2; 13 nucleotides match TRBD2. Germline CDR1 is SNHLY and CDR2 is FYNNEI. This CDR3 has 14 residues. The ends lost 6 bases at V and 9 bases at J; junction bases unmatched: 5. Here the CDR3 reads CASRTSGGATEQFF. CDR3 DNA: TGTGCCAGCAGAACTAGCGGGGGGGCCACTGAGCAGTTCTTC. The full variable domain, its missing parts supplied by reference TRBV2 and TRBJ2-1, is EPEVTQTPSHQVTQMGQEVILRCVPISNHLYFYWYRQILGQKVEFLVSFYNNEISEKSEIFDDQFSVERPDGSNFTLKIRSTKLEDSAMYFCASRTSGGATEQFFGPGTRLTVL.

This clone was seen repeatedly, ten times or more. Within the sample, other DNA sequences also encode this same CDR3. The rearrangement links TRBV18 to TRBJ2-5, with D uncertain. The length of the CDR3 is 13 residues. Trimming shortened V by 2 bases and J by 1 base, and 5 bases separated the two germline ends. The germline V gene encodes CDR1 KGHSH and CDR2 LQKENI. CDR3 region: CASSPNVQETQYF. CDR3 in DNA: TGTGCCAGCTCACCAAACGTCCAAGAGACCCAGTACTTC.

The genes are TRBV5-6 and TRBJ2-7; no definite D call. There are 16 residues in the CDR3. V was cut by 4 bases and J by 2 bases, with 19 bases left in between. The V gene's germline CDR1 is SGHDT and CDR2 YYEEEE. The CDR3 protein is CASSRNLGNSPYEQYF. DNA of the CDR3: TGTGCCAGCAGCCGTAATTTGGGTAATAGTCCCTACGAGCAGTACTTC.

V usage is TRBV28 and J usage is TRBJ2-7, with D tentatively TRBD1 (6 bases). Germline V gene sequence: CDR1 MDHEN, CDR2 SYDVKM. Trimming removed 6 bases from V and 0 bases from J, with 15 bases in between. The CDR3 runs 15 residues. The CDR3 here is CASRPTTGHSYEQYF. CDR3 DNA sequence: TGTGCCAGCAGGCCGACGACGGGACACTCCTACGAGCAGTACTTC.

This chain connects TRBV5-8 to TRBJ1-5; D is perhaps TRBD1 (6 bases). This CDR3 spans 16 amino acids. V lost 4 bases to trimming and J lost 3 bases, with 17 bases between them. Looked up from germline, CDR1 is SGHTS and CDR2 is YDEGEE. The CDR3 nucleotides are TGTGCCAGCAGCGATGATTGGACAGCTGACAATCAGCCCCAGCATTTT. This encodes CASSDDWTADNQPQHF.

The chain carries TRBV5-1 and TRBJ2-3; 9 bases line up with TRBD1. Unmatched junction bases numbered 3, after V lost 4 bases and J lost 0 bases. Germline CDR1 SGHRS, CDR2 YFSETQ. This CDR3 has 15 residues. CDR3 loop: CASSGTGSSTDTQYF. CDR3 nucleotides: TGCGCCAGCAGCGGGACAGGGTCTAGCACAGATACGCAGTATTTT.

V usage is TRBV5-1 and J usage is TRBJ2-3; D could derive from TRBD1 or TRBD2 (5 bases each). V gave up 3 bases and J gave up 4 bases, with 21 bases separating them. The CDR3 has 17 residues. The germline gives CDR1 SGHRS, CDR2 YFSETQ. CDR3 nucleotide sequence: TGCGCCAGCAGCTCGTACGGGCTTACACTAGGGGCAGATACGCAGTATTTT. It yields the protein CASSSYGLTLGADTQYF.

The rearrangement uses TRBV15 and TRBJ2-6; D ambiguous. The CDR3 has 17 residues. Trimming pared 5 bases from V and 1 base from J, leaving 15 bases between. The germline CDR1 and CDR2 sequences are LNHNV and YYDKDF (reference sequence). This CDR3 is CATSADPGRSGANVLTF. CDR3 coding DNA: TGTGCCACCAGCGCAGACCCCGGACGTTCTGGGGCCAACGTCCTGACTTTC. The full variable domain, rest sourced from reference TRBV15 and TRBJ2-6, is DAMVIQNPRYQVTQFGKPVTLSCSQTLNHNVMYWYQQKSSQAPKLLFHYYDKDFNNEADTPDNFQSRRPNTSFCFLDIRSPGLGDTAMYLCATSADPGRSGANVLTFGAGSRLTVL.